This is a list of T cell receptor beta chains from one sample in a study of T cells in localized non-small cell lung cancer. Profiled with immunoSEQ multiplex PCR; TCRdb holds only in-frame clones, not every one. The table records 20,000 to 30,000 clones, approximately 86% of them present only once. The starting material was peripheral blood, obtained before any cancer treatment. These receptors were taken from an older male donor with stage II squamous cell lung carcinoma. The CDR3 runs from the conserved cysteine through the conserved F or W. The order of the fields is D gene, clone size, V gene, J gene, CDR3 protein, CDR3 DNA. A D gene is named only where the DNA matches it firmly. Expanded clones are given a class, and other clones once, few, many or no size at all.

.	.	TRBV10-3	TRBJ2-5	CAIQRGEGGRETQYF	TGTGCCATCCAACGAGGCGAGGGGGGGAGAGAGACCCAGTACTTC
.	once	TRBV2	TRBJ1-2	CASSENRQVYGYTF	TGTGCCAGCAGCGAGAACCGACAGGTTTATGGCTACACCTTC
TRBD1	.	TRBV5-1	TRBJ1-1	CASSLQGDMNTEAFF	TGCGCCAGCAGCTTGCAGGGGGATATGAACACTGAAGCTTTCTTT
TRBD2	few	TRBV4-2	TRBJ2-2	CASSLAGLAGGTGELFF	TGTGCCAGCAGCCTGGCGGGACTAGCGGGAGGAACCGGGGAGCTGTTTTTT
.	.	TRBV5-1	TRBJ2-5	CASSLSAAQETQYF	TGCGCCAGCAGCTTGTCGGCAGCCCAAGAGACCCAGTACTTC
.	.	TRBV14	TRBJ2-2	CASSQDRYTGELFF	TGTGCCAGCAGCCAAGACAGGTACACCGGGGAGCTGTTTTTT
.	.	TRBV19	TRBJ1-6	CASNPGQPHNSPLHF	TGTGCCAGTAACCCCGGACAGCCCCATAATTCACCCCTCCACTTT
.	.	TRBV4-3	TRBJ1-6	CASSQDSSPLHF	TGCGCCAGCAGCCAAGATTCTTCACCCCTCCACTTT
.	.	TRBV19	TRBJ2-1	CASARRGNEQFF	TGTGCCAGTGCCCGGAGAGGCAATGAGCAGTTCTTC
.	.	TRBV11-3	TRBJ2-2	CASSRRGSTGTGELFF	TGTGCCAGCAGCCGGCGGGGGTCGACAGGCACCGGGGAGCTGTTTTTT
TRBD2	.	TRBV11-3	TRBJ2-7	CASSWGGAAAEQYF	TGTGCCAGCAGCTGGGGAGGGGCCGCTGCCGAGCAGTACTTC